The 25 T cell receptor beta chains in this list originate from one sample, sequenced in a study of shared clonotypes between healthy human individuals. TCRdb's copy holds only in-frame clones and misses some; the assay was immunoSEQ multiplex PCR. The table has around 550,000 clones, less than 96% seen once. Sample: naive CD4+ T cells sorted from blood. Subset indicated: CD45RA+ positively selected. All receptors come from a woman in her twenties or thirties in good health.

J is TRBJ2-7 and V is TRBV6-6, with a tentative D call TRBD1 (6 bases). The germline CDR1 and CDR2 sequences are MNHNY and SVGAGI (reference sequence). CDR3 length equals 14 residues. V lost 2 bases to trimming and J lost 0 bases, with 8 bases between them. This CDR3 is CASSYTGSSYEQYF. The CDR3 DNA reads as TGTGCCAGCAGTTACACAGGGAGCTCCTACGAGCAGTACTTC.

V and J are TRBV4-1 and TRBJ2-7; TRBD2 is a possible D gene (5 bases). Germline V gene data show CDR1 as MGHRA and CDR2 as YSYEKL. V lost 3 bases and J 5 bases, leaving 17 bases between the germline ends. The CDR3 covers 15 residues. CDR3: CASSQLRAVPNEQYF. Here the CDR3 DNA reads TGCGCCAGCAGCCAGTTGAGAGCGGTTCCTAACGAGCAGTACTTC.

The count of this clone is one. This chain uses TRBV10-1 with TRBJ2-7; perhaps TRBD2 as D (5 bases). Trimming took 3 bases from V and 6 from J, leaving 18 bases between them. Germline CDR1 WNHNN, CDR2 SYGVQD (reference sequence). The CDR3 spans 15 residues. CDR3 coding DNA: TGCGCCAGCAGTGATCTTGGACGGTCAGGAGGCGAGCAGTACTTC. Its protein product is CASSDLGRSGGEQYF.

To note about this clone: Other DNA sequences within the sample encode an identical CDR3. This chain links TRBV5-1 with TRBJ2-1; 10 nucleotides line up with TRBD2. The CDR3 length is 15 residues. Germline loops: CDR1 SGHRS, CDR2 YFSETQ. J gave up 5 bases and V 1 base, and 3 bases lay outside the gene matches. The CDR3 DNA sequence: TGCGCCAGCAGCTTGTCCCTAGCGGGAGACAATGAGCAGTTCTTC. Translating it yields CASSLSLAGDNEQFF.

The gene calls are TRBV2 and TRBJ2-2, with D unresolved. CDR1 is SNHLY, CDR2 FYNNEI, per germline. The CDR3 consists of 12 residues. V lost 6 bases and J lost 3, with 5 bases in between. CDR3 nucleotides: TGTGCCAGCAGAATCCACACCGGGGAGCTGTTTTTT. This translates into CASRIHTGELFF.

A note on this clone: Other DNA sequences in this specimen translate into the identical CDR3. The rearrangement uses TRBV2 and TRBJ1-2; tentative D call: TRBD1 (5 bases). The CDR3 totals 13 residues. V was pared by 2 bases and J by 2 bases, with 6 bases between. Germline assignment: CDR1 SNHLY and CDR2 FYNNEI. CDR3 sequence reads: CASSEQGNYGYTF. In DNA, the CDR3 is TGTGCCAGCAGTGAACAGGGAAACTATGGCTACACCTTC.

The chain has TRBV27 and TRBJ2-5; 10 nucleotides line up with TRBD2. The V gene end was trimmed by 6 bases and the J gene end by 7 bases; junction bases not matched to a gene: 11. CDR3 length: 15 amino acids. Germline values: CDR1 MNHEY, CDR2 SMNVEV (reference sequence). As DNA, the CDR3 is TGTGCCAGCAGCCTAGCGGGAGCCGGCAGGGGGACCCAGTACTTC. Protein product: CASSLAGAGRGTQYF.

This chain uses TRBV15 with TRBJ2-2; 11 bases map to TRBD2. With 0 bases clipped from V and 11 bases from J, the junction kept 5 bases outside the gene matches. The CDR3 consists of 15 residues. Germline assignment: CDR1 LNHNV and CDR2 YYDKDF (reference sequence). DNA for the CDR3: TGTGCCACCAGCAGAGATACTAGCGGGAGCGGAGAGCTGTTTTTT. Amino acids: CATSRDTSGSGELFF.

The rearrangement joins TRBV6-6 to TRBJ1-2, with TRBD1 matching over 8 bases. CDR3 size: 16 residues. The germline CDR1 and CDR2 sequences are MNHNY and SVGAGI (reference sequence). The junction had 11 bases not matched to a gene; V was cut back by 0 bases and J by 8 bases. The CDR3 here is CASSYSGTGKTVGYTF. CDR3 nucleotide sequence: TGTGCCAGCAGTTACTCGGGGACAGGAAAGACTGTGGGCTACACCTTC.

This chain joins TRBV5-1 and TRBJ2-5; TRBD2 aligns across 7 bases. The CDR3 is made up of 14 amino acids. CDR1 and CDR2 (germline): SGHRS, YFSETQ. The trim removed 4 bases at V and 4 bases at J, leaving 7 bases unmatched. DNA of the CDR3: TGCGCCAGCAGCCTCGAGCGGGGCAGAGAGACCCAGTACTTC. It yields the protein CASSLERGRETQYF.

The chain is built from TRBV5-1 and TRBJ1-3, with a weak D call TRBD1 (5 bases). Trimming removed 4 bases from V and 6 bases from J, with 17 bases in between. Germline V lookup: CDR1 SGHRS, CDR2 YFSETQ. The CDR3 covers 15 residues. The CDR3 sequence is CASSQAGTSENTIYF. The CDR3 coding sequence is TGCGCCAGCAGCCAGGCCGGGACTTCAGAAAACACCATATATTTT.

The chain links TRBV6-6 to TRBJ2-5, with D tentatively TRBD1 or TRBD2 (6 bases each). The germline gives CDR1 MNHNY, CDR2 SVGAGI (reference sequence). Trimming took 6 bases from V and 11 from J, leaving 22 bases between them. The CDR3 length is 14 residues. The CDR3: CASRPLAGGGEQYF. CDR3 DNA: TGTGCCAGCAGACCACTTGCCGGGGGCGGAGAGCAGTACTTC.

The chain couples TRBV6-6 to TRBJ1-2, with a possible D match to TRBD1 (5 bases). The CDR3 length is 13 residues. CDR1 is MNHNY, CDR2 SVGAGI, per germline (reference sequence). Trimming cost V 2 bases and J 6 bases, with 10 bases left between them. In DNA form, the CDR3 reads TGTGCCAGCAGTTACGGCAGGGACCATGGCTACACCTTC. Residues: CASSYGRDHGYTF.

This chain uses TRBV28 with TRBJ2-7; 13 nucleotides agree with TRBD2. The CDR3 has 18 amino acids. CDR1 is MDHEN, CDR2 SYDVKM, per germline. After removal of 6 bases from V and 6 bases from J, the junction contained 17 bases not matched to a gene. CDR3 coding DNA: TGTGCCAGCAGCCGGTGGGCCCTACTTACTAGCGGGAGGGGCGAGCAGTACTTC. Translating it yields CASSRWALLTSGRGEQYF.

A remark on this clone: The junction departs from the called germline gene at one end, perhaps through a read error. Other DNA sequences in this sample translate to the same CDR3. The chain recombines TRBV11-2 with TRBJ2-2, with a weak D call TRBD2 (5 bases). The CDR3 spans 16 residues. The germline gives CDR1 SGHAT, CDR2 FQNNGV. CDR3 sequence: CASSFDAGSNTGELFF. The CDR3 region has the DNA TGTGCCAGCAGCTTCGATGCGGGCTCAAACACCGGGGAACTGTTTTTT. The whole variable domain, remainder taken from reference TRBV11-2 and TRBJ2-2, is EAGVAQSPRYKIIEKRQSVAFWCNPISGHATLYWYQQILGQGPKLLIQFQNNGVVDDSQLPKDRFSAERLKGVDSTLKIQPAKLEDSAVYLCASSFDAGSNTGELFFGEGSRLTVL.

CDR3 bases: TGTGCCAGCAGCTCACGGGACTCGAACTACAATGAGCAGTTCTTC. Translation gives CASSSRDSNYNEQFF. V and J are TRBV7-8 and TRBJ2-1; tentatively, D is TRBD2 (6 bases). The CDR3 totals 15 residues. Germline V CDR1 and CDR2: SGHVS, FQNEAQ. Between the trimmed V and J ends, which lost 4 bases and 3 bases, there was a span of 13 bases. Full variable domain (rest looked up from reference TRBV7-8 and TRBJ2-1): GAGVSQSPRYKVAKRGQDVALRCDPISGHVSLFWYQQALGQGPEFLTYFQNEAQLDKSGLPSDRFFAERPEGSVSTLKIQRTQQEDSAVYLCASSSRDSNYNEQFFGPGTRLTVL.

The chain has TRBV18 and TRBJ2-5; D is unresolved. V lost 5 bases, J lost 2 bases, and 15 bases lay in between. The CDR3 is made up of 15 amino acids. CDR1 and CDR2 from the germline V gene are KGHSH and LQKENI. The CDR3 region is CASSESGFPQETQYF. The DNA of the CDR3 is TGTGCCAGCTCAGAGTCCGGGTTTCCACAAGAGACCCAGTACTTC.

In its sample, this clone was seen a few times. This chain links TRBV19 with TRBJ1-5; D is uncertain. The germline V gene encodes CDR1 LNHDA and CDR2 SQIVND (reference sequence). V shed 5 bases and J shed 2 bases, with 16 bases lying between them. CDR3 length equals 16 residues. Here the CDR3 reads CASSSRWAVGNQPQHF. In nucleotides, the CDR3 is TGTGCCAGTAGTTCCCGGTGGGCTGTGGGCAATCAGCCCCAGCATTTT.

The chain joins TRBV28 to TRBJ2-6, with D tentatively TRBD1 (6 bases). Germline assignment: CDR1 MDHEN and CDR2 SYDVKM. The CDR3 has 15 amino acids. Between the trimmed V and J ends, which lost 10 bases and 5 bases, there was a span of 18 bases. The CDR3 protein is CATSPDRHWANVLTF. The DNA for the CDR3 is TGTGCCACGTCCCCGGACAGACACTGGGCCAACGTCCTGACTTTC. The full variable domain, rest sourced from reference TRBV28 and TRBJ2-6, is DVKVTQSSRYLVKRTGEKVFLECVQDMDHENMFWYRQDPGLGLRLIYFSYDVKMKEKGDIPEGYSVSREKKERFSLILESASTNQTSMYLCATSPDRHWANVLTFGAGSRLTVL.

The chain employs TRBV19 and TRBJ2-1; D remains ambiguous. Trimming took 4 bases from V and 8 from J, leaving 18 bases between them. Germline-derived CDR1 and CDR2 are LNHDA and SQIVND (reference sequence). The CDR3 contains 15 residues. CDR3 nucleotides: TGTGCCAGTAGTACCGGGTTAGTCGGGTGGGATGAGCAGTTCTTC. It codes for CASSTGLVGWDEQFF.

CDR3 bases: TGTGCCAGCAGTCCCCCGGGGGGAAATGAGCAGTTCTTC. It translates to CASSPPGGNEQFF. The genes are TRBV27 and TRBJ2-1; 7 bases map to TRBD2. Germline CDR1 and CDR2: MNHEY and SMNVEV (reference sequence). The CDR3 runs 13 residues. V lost 5 bases to trimming and J lost 7 bases; unmatched junction nucleotides: 5.

J is TRBJ2-6 and V is TRBV14; D perhaps matches TRBD1 (5 bases). The V gene lost 4 bases and the J gene lost 0 bases, with 16 bases spanning the gap. The CDR3 has 18 amino acids. The germline V gene encodes CDR1 SGHDN and CDR2 FVKESK. The CDR3 loop is CASSPGWARSSGANVLTF. The CDR3 DNA sequence: TGTGCCAGCAGCCCAGGGTGGGCCAGGAGCTCTGGGGCCAACGTCCTGACTTTC.

This clone was recorded only once. The V and J genes are TRBV5-6 and TRBJ2-5; unclear D gene. The germline gives CDR1 SGHDT, CDR2 YYEEEE. Deletions cut 5 bases from V and 6 bases from J, with 14 bases between. The CDR3 totals 13 residues. CDR3 bases: TGTGCCAGCAGTCAACGACGTCGACAGACCCAGTACTTC. This sequence encodes CASSQRRRQTQYF.

The CDR3 sequence is CASRQSGGAGYTF. CDR3 bases: TGTGCCAGTAGGCAATCGGGGGGGGCTGGCTACACCTTC. The rearrangement uses TRBV19 and TRBJ1-2; TRBD1 might be the D (6 bases). The CDR3 loop spans 13 amino acids. With 6 bases removed from V and 7 bases from J, the gap between germline ends came to 15 bases. Germline assignment: CDR1 LNHDA and CDR2 SQIVND (reference sequence).

V is TRBV30 and J is TRBJ1-1; D ambiguous. CDR3 size: 13 residues. Trimming took off 0 bases at V and 4 bases at J, with 9 bases between the two ends. Germline lookup yields CDR1 GTSNPN and CDR2 SVGIG (reference sequence). The CDR3 region has the DNA TGTGCCTGGAGTGTACGGGGTAGCACTGAAGCTTTCTTT. Translated: CAWSVRGSTEAFF. Looking up the rest from reference TRBV30 and TRBJ1-1 gives the full variable domain: SQTIHQWPATLVQPVGSPLSLECTVEGTSNPNLYWYRQAAGRGLQLLFYSVGIGQISSEVPQNLSASRPQDRQFILSSKKLLLSDSGFYLCAWSVRGSTEAFFGQGTRLTVV.